A selection of T cell receptor beta chains follows, all from one sample in a study of neoadjuvant anti-PD-1 for oral cavity cancer. Data came from immunoSEQ multiplex PCR; TCRdb stores just in-frame clones and leaves some out. The table lists around 13,000 clones, around 71% of them singletons. The sample in question was PBMCs, obtained after nivolumab (anti-PD-1) treatment. These receptors were taken from a person aged 35-80 years with oral cavity squamous cell carcinoma. CDR3s include the opening cysteine and the closing phenylalanine or tryptophan. A D gene is named only where the DNA matches it firmly. Clone size appears in some rows only: once, few, many, or a class for an expanded clone.

TRBD2	TRBV19	TRBJ2-1	.	TGTGCGAGCGGGAGGGCCGATGAGCAGTTCTTC	CASGRADEQFF
TRBD2	TRBV10-3	TRBJ2-7	.	TGTGCCATCAGTGTCCAGCGGGAGGGCTACGAGCAGTACTTC	CAISVQREGYEQYF
TRBD1	TRBV10-1	TRBJ2-7	.	TGCGCCAGCAGTGGTGGGACAGAAATGTCCTACGAGCAGTACTTC	CASSGGTEMSYEQYF
.	TRBV6-1	TRBJ1-3	.	TGTGCCAGCATGATTGACAATGCTGGAAACACCATATATTTT	CASMIDNAGNTIYF
.	TRBV19	TRBJ2-1	few	TGTGCCAGTAGTATAATAGCGGGATTCGGACAGGGAGGTCAGGAGCAGTTCTTC	CASSIIAGFGQGGQEQFF
.	TRBV6-5	TRBJ2-5	.	TGTGCCAGCACCCCGGGGGTCTGGCAAGAGACCCAGTACTTC	CASTPGVWQETQYF
TRBD2	TRBV11-2	TRBJ2-3	few	TGTGCCAGCAGCTCCCTAGCGGGAGGAGGCACAGATACGCAGTATTTT	CASSSLAGGGTDTQYF
.	TRBV6-6	TRBJ2-7	.	TGTGCCAGCAGTTACTTCACCCTGACGTACTCCTACGAGCAGTACTTC	CASSYFTLTYSYEQYF
.	TRBV7-2	TRBJ2-2	.	TGTGCCAGCAGCTTAGCGCACCTTACCGGGGAGCTGTTTTTT	CASSLAHLTGELFF
TRBD1	TRBV27	TRBJ2-7	few	TGTGCCAGCAGTCCGACAGGGTATTCCTACGAGCAGTACTTC	CASSPTGYSYEQYF
TRBD1	TRBV5-8	TRBJ1-5	.	TGTGCCAGCAGCTTACGGACAGGGGAAAATCAGCCCCAGCATTTT	CASSLRTGENQPQHF
TRBD1	TRBV5-1	TRBJ1-4	.	TGCGCCAGCAGCTTGGAGGGACAGGGTCGTGAAAAACTGTTTTTT	CASSLEGQGREKLFF
TRBD2	TRBV7-2	TRBJ2-5	.	TGTGCCAGCAGTACAGGAGGGAGGGCCCAAGAGACCCAGTACTTC	CASSTGGRAQETQYF
TRBD2	TRBV19	TRBJ2-3	.	TGTGCCAGTAAAACCCGCGGGACTAGCGGGATAGATACGCAGTATTTT	CASKTRGTSGIDTQYF
TRBD2	TRBV10-2	TRBJ2-7	.	TGCGCCAGCAGTGAAGGGCGGGAGGGTTACGAGCAGTACTTC	CASSEGREGYEQYF
TRBD2	TRBV7-3	TRBJ2-2	.	TGTGCCAGCAGCCCGAATAGCGGGTGGGAGACCGGGGAGCTGTTTTTT	CASSPNSGWETGELFF
.	TRBV28	TRBJ1-1	.	TGTGCCAGCAGCGAAAACACTCCCGCTTTCTTT	CASSENTPAFF
.	TRBV7-2	TRBJ1-5	.	TGTGCCAGCAGCCCAATCCCTAGCAATCAGCCCCAGCATTTT	CASSPIPSNQPQHF
TRBD1	TRBV7-9	TRBJ2-2	few	TGTGCCAGCAGCTCTAGGACAGGGGTGACCGGGGAGCTGTTTTTT	CASSSRTGVTGELFF
.	TRBV2	TRBJ1-5	few	TGTGCCAGCAGTGTTACTGGGAATCAGCCCCAGCATTTT	CASSVTGNQPQHF
TRBD1	TRBV6-5	TRBJ2-5	.	TGTGCCAGCAAGACAGGGGGACCCGGGGAGACCCAGTACTTC	CASKTGGPGETQYF
.	TRBV7-2	TRBJ2-7	.	TGTGCCAGCAGCTTAAGTACAGGGAAAAATTTCGAGCAGTACTTC	CASSLSTGKNFEQYF
TRBD2	TRBV2	TRBJ2-7	.	TGTGCCAGCAGTGTTGGACTAGCGGGAGCGGTCGAGCAGTACTTC	CASSVGLAGAVEQYF
TRBD2	TRBV7-6	TRBJ2-1	.	TGTGCCAGCAGCGTAGCGGGAGTTGCCTACAATGAGCAGTTCTTC	CASSVAGVAYNEQFF
.	TRBV10-3	TRBJ1-1	.	TGTGCCATCAATGAAGGGTATTCGAGTGAAGCTTTCTTT	CAINEGYSSEAFF
TRBD2	TRBV5-1	TRBJ2-1	.	TGCGCCACCCGAAAAGAGGGAGGGGTCGATGAGCAGTTCTTC	CATRKEGGVDEQFF
.	TRBV19	TRBJ1-1	few	TGTGCCAGTAGCAATCGGGGGGCCGTTGAAGCTTTCTTT	CASSNRGAVEAFF
.	TRBV5-5	TRBJ1-5	few	TGTGCCAGCAGCTCACAGCCTTATAGCAATCAGCCCCAGCATTTT	CASSSQPYSNQPQHF
TRBD1	TRBV19	TRBJ1-4	.	TGTGCCAGTAGTCCGGGACAGCCGAGTGAAAAACTGTTTTTT	CASSPGQPSEKLFF
.	TRBV19	TRBJ1-1	few	TGTGCCAGTAGTATTCAGGACGGGGCAAACGAAGCTTTCTTT	CASSIQDGANEAFF
TRBD1	TRBV30	TRBJ1-1	.	TGTGCCTGGAGAACCTTACAGGGGGCCTACACTGAAGCTTTCTTT	CAWRTLQGAYTEAFF
.	TRBV20-1	TRBJ1-2	medium-sized	TGCAGTGTCCGGGGGGTCGGCTACACCTTC	CSVRGVGYTF
TRBD1	TRBV28	TRBJ1-2	few	TGTGCCAGCAGACCTGGACAGGGCGAAAGTGGAGGCTACACCTTC	CASRPGQGESGGYTF
.	TRBV2	TRBJ1-4	.	TGTGCCAGCCGGGACGGTTGGGAAAAACTGTTTTTT	CASRDGWEKLFF
.	TRBV6-1	TRBJ2-5	.	TGTGCCAGCAGCTTAGGACAAACAGATCAAGAGACCCAGTACTTC	CASSLGQTDQETQYF
.	TRBV7-2	TRBJ2-2	.	TGTGCCAGCAGCTTATGGGGGGAGCTGTTTTTT	CASSLWGELFF
.	TRBV5-5	TRBJ1-2	.	TGTGCCAGCAGCTTGGACCGGACTAACTATGGCTACACCTTC	CASSLDRTNYGYTF
.	TRBV30	TRBJ2-5	.	TGTGCCTGGGATGGAGGGGGAGAGACCCAGTACTTC	CAWDGGGETQYF
.	TRBV4-1	TRBJ2-1	few	TGCGCCAGCAGCCAAGATCAAACACCAGACAATGAGCAGTTCTTC	CASSQDQTPDNEQFF
TRBD2	TRBV2	TRBJ2-7	.	TGTGCCAGCGGGGAGGGGACCCCCTACGAGCAGTACTTC	CASGEGTPYEQYF
TRBD2	TRBV5-1	TRBJ2-6	.	TGCGCCAGCAGCATGACTAGCGGGATAGTTTCGTTTGGGGCCAACGTCCTGACTTTC	CASSMTSGIVSFGANVLTF
.	TRBV7-2	TRBJ1-1	.	TGTGCCAGCAGCTTAGGCGGATGGGGGACTTTCTTT	CASSLGGWGTFF